The 10 T cell receptor beta chains reported below all come from one sample, sequenced in a study of shared clonotypes between healthy human individuals. Sequenced by immunoSEQ multiplex PCR; TCRdb stores in-frame clones only, minus some. Of about 2.4 million clones in the sample, over 85% were seen once. What was sequenced was naive CD4+ T cells from PBMCs. Subset specified: CD45RA+ positively selected. The receptors come from a man between 18 and 29 years old in good health. Some clones in this sample may be carry-over from other donors' samples.

The rearrangement links TRBV5-1 to TRBJ2-7, with a weak D call TRBD1 (5 bases). V was clipped by 0 bases and J by 2 bases, with 12 bases between them. This CDR3 is built from 15 residues. Germline V gene data show CDR1 as SGHRS and CDR2 as YFSETQ. In DNA, the CDR3 is TGCGCCAGCAGCTTGGACGTGACAGTAGCCTACGAGCAGTACTTC. This codes for CASSLDVTVAYEQYF.

The rearrangement uses TRBV27 and TRBJ2-6, with 7 bases identical to TRBD2. The CDR3 spans 14 residues. From germline, CDR1 is MNHEY and CDR2 SMNVEV (reference sequence). V lost 11 bases, J lost 3 bases, and 7 bases stayed unmatched. The CDR3 reads CASAGGFGANVLTF. The CDR3 bases are TGTGCCTCCGCCGGGGGGTTTGGGGCCAACGTCCTGACTTTC. Complete variable domain (other parts from reference TRBV27 and TRBJ2-6): EAQVTQNPRYLITVTGKKLTVTCSQNMNHEYMSWYRQDPGLGLRQIYYSMNVEVTDKGDVPEGYKVSRKEKRNFPLILESPSPNQTSLYFCASAGGFGANVLTFGAGSRLTVL.

Remarks on this clone: One junction end disagrees with the germline gene, perhaps due to a read error. This chain uses TRBV7-3 with TRBJ2-1; TRBD2 matches 10 bases. The V gene's germline CDR1 is SGHTA and CDR2 FQGTGA. CDR3 length: 13 amino acids. DNA of the CDR3: TGTACCAGCAGCTCAGAACTAGCGGGAGAGCAGTTCTTC. It translates to CTSSSELAGEQFF.

The chain is built from TRBV7-9 and TRBJ1-2; the D gene is possibly TRBD1 (5 bases). CDR1 is SEHNR and CDR2 is FQNEAQ in the germline V gene (reference sequence). The V and J ends lost 5 bases and 8 bases respectively, with 15 bases between them. CDR3 length: 13 residues. The CDR3 protein is CASSLHGDSGYTF. The CDR3 DNA is TGTGCCAGCAGCCTACACGGGGACTCCGGCTACACCTTC.

This clone was seen more than once but under ten times. V is TRBV2 and J is TRBJ1-1; the D is unclear. CDR1 SNHLY and CDR2 FYNNEI come from the germline V gene. Trimming stripped 6 bases from V and 2 bases from J, with 10 bases between. The CDR3 loop spans 13 amino acids. The CDR3 reads CASRSGPNTEAFF. The CDR3 coding sequence is TGTGCCAGCAGATCCGGCCCAAACACTGAAGCTTTCTTT.

To note about this clone: This CDR3 is also generated by other DNA sequences in the sample. The chain employs TRBV9 and TRBJ2-1; the match to TRBD2 covers 11 bases. Germline V gene data show CDR1 as SGDLS and CDR2 as YYNGEE. Unmatched junction bases numbered 2, after V lost 3 bases and J lost 3 bases. The CDR3 is 15 residues long. CDR3 loop: CASSAGTSGYNEQFF. CDR3 coding DNA: TGTGCCAGCAGCGCCGGGACTAGCGGCTACAATGAGCAGTTCTTC.

This clone turned up a few times. This rearrangement joins TRBV7-9 to TRBJ1-2, with a weak D call TRBD1 (5 bases). The CDR3 consists of 12 residues. Trimming cost V 5 bases and J 8 bases, with 12 bases left between them. Germline V CDR1 and CDR2: SEHNR, FQNEAQ (reference sequence). This CDR3 reads CASSVQGTGYTF. The DNA of the CDR3 is TGTGCCAGCAGCGTGCAGGGTACGGGCTACACCTTC.

DNA for the CDR3: TGTGCCAGCAACCAGGGGGGACGCACCGGGGAGCTGTTTTTT. Translation: CASNQGGRTGELFF. This sequence joins TRBV7-2 and TRBJ2-2; D is possibly TRBD1 (7 bases). This CDR3 has 14 residues. Between the trimmed V and J ends, which lost 7 bases and 4 bases, there was a span of 13 bases. Germline lookup yields CDR1 SGHTA and CDR2 FQGNSA.

The J gene is TRBJ2-7, the V gene TRBV5-1; D is ambiguous. Germline V gives CDR1 SGHRS, CDR2 YFSETQ. V shed 4 bases and J shed 6 bases, with 11 bases lying between them. The CDR3 has 12 residues. CDR3 nucleotides: TGCGCCAGCAGCCTCACCCGGATCGAGCAGTACTTC. It specifies CASSLTRIEQYF.

The chain couples TRBV7-3 to TRBJ2-5; a possible D gene is TRBD2 (5 bases). Germline CDR1 is SGHTA and CDR2 is FQGTGA. The CDR3 is 15 amino acids. V lost 3 bases and J lost 4, with 15 bases in between. The CDR3 DNA sequence: TGTGCCAGCAGCTTGCTGGGGAGTCCGGGAGAGACCCAGTACTTC. Encoded protein: CASSLLGSPGETQYF.